This is a list of T cell receptor beta chains from one sample in a study of cytomegalovirus exposure and HLA in healthy donors. TCRdb's table, derived via immunoSEQ multiplex PCR, lists solely in-frame clones and lacks some. Here the sample spans about 63,000 clones, roughly nine tenths being singletons. Sequencing was performed on PBMCs. All receptors come from a woman aged 25 to 39 in good health and CMV-seropositive. Each CDR3 is given with its conserved first and last residue. Each record gives: J gene, D gene, clone size, V gene, CDR3 protein, CDR3 DNA. The D gene is left open where the match is weak. The listing skips clone size in some rows; elsewhere it reads once, few, many or a size class.

TRBJ2-7 | - | few | TRBV4-1 | CASSQEGRGYLVEQYF | TGCGCCAGCAGCCAAGAGGGGCGGGGCTACTTGGTCGAGCAGTACTTC
TRBJ2-7 | - | - | TRBV28 | CASSSWTSPIPYEQYF | TGTGCCAGCAGTTCGTGGACTTCGCCCATCCCTTACGAGCAGTACTTC
TRBJ2-1 | - | - | TRBV11-2 | CASEGGGVRSYNEQFF | TGTGCCAGCGAAGGGGGCGGGGTTCGCTCCTACAATGAGCAGTTCTTC
TRBJ2-1 | TRBD2 | - | TRBV27 | CASSSSGVYNEQFF | TGTGCCAGCAGTTCCAGCGGGGTATACAATGAGCAGTTCTTC
TRBJ2-7 | - | medium-sized | TRBV2 | CASSDGGVAEQYF | TGTGCCAGCAGTGATGGAGGGGTAGCCGAGCAGTACTTC
TRBJ2-7 | - | once | TRBV30 | CAWSEFSRTGSSEQYF | TGTGCCTGGAGTGAATTCTCGCGGACGGGGTCCAGCGAGCAGTACTTC
TRBJ1-1 | - | - | TRBV2 | CASLIQASEAFF | TGTGCCAGCCTAATCCAGGCTTCTGAAGCTTTCTTT
TRBJ1-1 | - | - | TRBV18 | CASSPDRRVGTEAFF | TGTGCCAGCTCACCAGACCGCAGGGTCGGCACTGAAGCTTTCTTT
TRBJ2-2 | TRBD2 | - | TRBV19 | CASSSGRVGTGELFF | TGTGCCAGTAGTAGCGGGAGGGTGGGCACCGGGGAGCTGTTTTTT
TRBJ2-7 | TRBD2 | - | TRBV6-1 | CASTSGKAGSYEQYF | TGTGCCAGCACCTCGGGGAAAGCGGGATCCTACGAGCAGTACTTC
TRBJ2-5 | TRBD1 | - | TRBV5-1 | CASRLGQGGVETQYF | TGCGCCAGCAGACTGGGACAGGGCGGGGTGGAGACCCAGTACTTC
TRBJ1-1 | - | - | TRBV9 | CASSQGTTEAFF | TGTGCCAGCAGCCAGGGAACAACTGAAGCTTTCTTT
TRBJ1-5 | - | - | TRBV27 | CASSLRGYQPQHF | TGTGCCAGCAGTTTACGGGGGTATCAGCCCCAGCATTTT
TRBJ2-7 | TRBD2 | - | TRBV2 | CASSDGTSGMPYEQYF | TGTGCCAGCAGTGATGGGACTAGCGGGATGCCGTACGAGCAGTACTTC
TRBJ1-4 | - | - | TRBV5-1 | CASSEEGFNEKLFF | TGCGCCAGCAGCGAGGAGGGGTTTAATGAAAAACTGTTTTTT
TRBJ1-1 | TRBD1 | once | TRBV28 | CASRLRQGAVSTEAFF | TGTGCCAGCAGGCTTCGACAGGGGGCAGTTAGCACTGAAGCTTTCTTT
TRBJ2-5 | TRBD2 | few | TRBV5-1 | CASSLDAGGQETQYF | TGCGCCAGCAGCTTGGACGCGGGAGGACAAGAGACCCAGTACTTC
TRBJ2-7 | TRBD1 | - | TRBV4-1 | CASSQVVGTGAYEQYF | TGCGCCAGCAGCCAAGTCGTGGGGACAGGGGCCTACGAGCAGTACTTC
TRBJ2-7 | - | - | TRBV27 | CASSPWTDPYEQYF | TGTGCCAGCAGTCCCTGGACAGATCCCTACGAGCAGTACTTC
TRBJ2-1 | - | - | TRBV5-1 | CASSLLDSSYNEQFF | TGCGCCAGCAGCTTGCTTGACAGCTCCTACAATGAGCAGTTCTTC
TRBJ2-7 | - | - | TRBV28 | CASSFPTTDEQYF | TGTGCCAGCAGTTTTCCTACGACAGACGAGCAGTACTTC
TRBJ2-7 | TRBD2 | - | TRBV28 | CASSLITSGSLMNEQYF | TGTGCCAGCAGTTTAATCACTAGCGGGAGTCTAATGAACGAGCAGTACTTC
TRBJ2-2 | - | - | TRBV6-5 | CASSYQAHPGELFF | TGTGCCAGCAGTTACCAAGCGCATCCTGGGGAGCTGTTTTTT
TRBJ2-5 | - | - | TRBV7-8 | CASSADETQYF | TGTGCCAGCAGCGCGGATGAGACCCAGTACTTC
TRBJ2-3 | - | - | TRBV29-1 | CSVEASGYTQYF | TGCAGCGTTGAAGCAAGCGGATATACGCAGTATTTT
TRBJ2-3 | - | - | TRBV7-9 | CASSLAGVTADTQYF | TGTGCCAGCAGCTTAGCGGGAGTAACGGCAGATACGCAGTATTTT
TRBJ2-2 | TRBD2 | - | TRBV12-5 | CASARGVNTGELFF | TGTGCTAGTGCTCGGGGGGTGAACACCGGGGAGCTGTTTTTT
TRBJ1-2 | - | - | TRBV29-1 | CSVERGNYGYTF | TGCAGCGTTGAAAGGGGGAACTATGGCTACACCTTC
TRBJ1-1 | - | - | TRBV4-1 | CASSQTSGGRGIGAFF | TGCGCCAGCAGCCAAACTTCCGGAGGGAGAGGGATTGGGGCTTTCTTT
TRBJ2-7 | TRBD2 | - | TRBV27 | CASRKHWTSGNEQYF | TGTGCCAGCAGAAAACATTGGACTAGCGGGAACGAGCAGTACTTC
TRBJ2-7 | TRBD2 | - | TRBV4-2 | CASSQATGGPAF | TGTGCCAGCAGCCAAGCTACGGGAGGGCCTGCATTC
TRBJ2-1 | TRBD2 | - | TRBV6-1 | CASSGSGTSGIF | TGTGCCAGCAGTGGGAGTGGGACTAGCGGGATCTTC
TRBJ2-1 | TRBD2 | once | TRBV10-1 | CASSDELAGVFFYNEQFF | TGCGCCAGCAGTGATGAGCTAGCGGGAGTCTTTTTCTACAATGAGCAGTTCTTC
TRBJ1-1 | - | - | TRBV18 | CASSPAVHRLDTEAFF | TGTGCCAGCTCACCCGCGGTGCATCGGTTGGACACTGAAGCTTTCTTT
TRBJ2-7 | - | once | TRBV4-1 | CASSQDSAEQYF | TGCGCCAGCAGCCAAGACAGTGCCGAGCAGTACTTC
TRBJ2-5 | - | - | TRBV5-1 | CASSPVTGLSQETQYF | TGCGCCAGCAGCCCCGTGACGGGACTCTCACAAGAGACCCAGTACTTC
TRBJ1-3 | - | - | TRBV10-3 | CASAGGYTIYF | TGTGCCAGCGCCGGGGGGTACACCATATATTTT
TRBJ1-5 | - | - | TRBV6-1 | CASSEDGDQPQHF | TGTGCCAGCAGTGAAGACGGTGATCAGCCCCAGCATTTT
TRBJ1-4 | TRBD1 | once | TRBV6-5 | CASSSSRDRFEKLFF | TGTGCCAGCAGCTCAAGCCGGGACAGGTTTGAAAAACTGTTTTTT
TRBJ1-1 | - | - | TRBV5-4 | CASSLGVQGNTEAFF | TGTGCCAGCAGCTTGGGGGTACAGGGGAACACTGAAGCTTTCTTT
TRBJ1-2 | TRBD1 | - | TRBV10-3 | CAIGAGGTYGYTF | TGTGCCATCGGGGCAGGGGGGACCTATGGCTACACCTTC
TRBJ2-5 | - | - | TRBV11-1 | CASSFGVKETQYF | TGTGCCAGCAGCTTCGGGGTAAAGGAGACCCAGTACTTC
TRBJ1-2 | TRBD1 | - | TRBV5-5 | CASSFPTGGPVGGYTF | TGTGCCAGCAGTTTCCCGACAGGGGGCCCAGTAGGTGGCTACACCTTC
TRBJ1-1 | - | - | TRBV5-1 | CASSLGGAQGNTEAFF | TGCGCCAGCAGCTTGGGGGGTGCACAGGGGAACACTGAAGCTTTCTTT
TRBJ2-7 | TRBD2 | - | TRBV13 | CASSLRQREGNEQYF | TGTGCCAGCAGCTTACGGCAGCGGGAGGGGAACGAGCAGTACTTC
TRBJ2-7 | TRBD1 | - | TRBV7-9 | CASSSPDRAHEQYF | TGTGCCAGCAGCTCCCCGGACAGGGCCCACGAGCAGTACTTC
TRBJ1-2 | TRBD1 | - | TRBV27 | CASSNPGQSYGYTF | TGTGCCAGCAGTAATCCGGGACAGAGCTATGGCTACACCTTC
TRBJ1-2 | TRBD1 | - | TRBV27 | CASSSRDRGQSGRDGYTF | TGTGCCAGCAGCTCCCGGGACAGGGGGCAAAGTGGGCGGGATGGCTACACCTTC
TRBJ1-6 | - | - | TRBV27 | CASSLDRLGSPLHF | TGTGCCAGCAGTTTGGACAGATTGGGTTCACCCCTCCACTTT
TRBJ2-1 | TRBD2 | - | TRBV5-4 | CASSNPPLAGRGNEQFF | TGTGCCAGCAGCAACCCCCCTTTAGCGGGGAGGGGCAATGAGCAGTTCTTC
TRBJ2-3 | TRBD2 | - | TRBV18 | CASSALAGGSASTDTQYF | TGTGCCAGCTCAGCTCTAGCGGGAGGTTCCGCTAGCACAGATACGCAGTATTTT
TRBJ1-1 | - | - | TRBV27 | CASSPRGGGAMNTEAFF | TGTGCCAGCAGTCCACGGGGAGGGGGAGCGATGAACACTGAAGCTTTCTTT
TRBJ2-1 | - | - | TRBV5-1 | CASSLGDSGRASYNEQFF | TGCGCCAGCAGCTTGGGGGACTCCGGGAGAGCCAGTTACAATGAGCAGTTCTTC
TRBJ2-4 | - | - | TRBV14 | CASSQEGGNAKNIQYF | TGTGCCAGCAGCCAAGAGGGCGGGAATGCCAAAAACATTCAGTACTTC
TRBJ2-7 | TRBD2 | - | TRBV9 | CASSVEREHHEQYF | TGTGCCAGCAGCGTAGAGCGGGAGCACCACGAGCAGTACTTC
TRBJ1-4 | - | - | TRBV7-9 | CASSWGGGSEKLFF | TGTGCCAGCAGTTGGGGGGGCGGCTCTGAAAAACTGTTTTTT
TRBJ2-3 | TRBD1 | - | TRBV27 | CASSLFATGGTDTQYF | TGTGCCAGCAGTTTATTTGCGACAGGGGGCACAGATACGCAGTATTTT
TRBJ2-7 | - | once | TRBV30 | CAWEGEPQPYEQYF | TGTGCCTGGGAGGGTGAGCCACAACCCTACGAGCAGTACTTC
TRBJ1-1 | - | - | TRBV25-1 | CASSGGWEAFF | TGTGCCAGCAGTGGCGGATGGGAAGCTTTCTTT